This TCR beta chain was identified during a study of shared clonotypes between healthy human individuals. In the study overall: A few men and two women, aged 18 to 49, were donors. Findings of the study overall: Naive CD4 clonotypes were shared across a few donors at around 5%. What rarefaction showed was incomplete sorted-subset sequencing despite large depth.

The repertoire was sequenced with immunoSEQ multiplex PCR; TCRdb's copy has only in-frame clones and lacks some. Among approximately 1,500,000 clones listed, about 98% were seen once. On this clone itself: Its antigen is not identified.

CDR3 length: 14 residues. CDR1 and CDR2 (germline): SGDLS, YYNGEE. The V gene lost 5 bases and the J gene lost 7 bases, with 16 bases spanning the gap. The TCR sequence derives from a man aged 25 to 45 in good health. The sample taken for sequencing was naive CD4+ T cells sorted from blood. The subset was: CD45RA+ positively selected. The chain links TRBV9 to TRBJ2-1, with D hard to call. The CDR3 sequence is CASRKGVSKNEQFF. The DNA for the CDR3 is TGTGCCAGCAGGAAGGGCGTTTCCAAGAATGAGCAGTTCTTC.